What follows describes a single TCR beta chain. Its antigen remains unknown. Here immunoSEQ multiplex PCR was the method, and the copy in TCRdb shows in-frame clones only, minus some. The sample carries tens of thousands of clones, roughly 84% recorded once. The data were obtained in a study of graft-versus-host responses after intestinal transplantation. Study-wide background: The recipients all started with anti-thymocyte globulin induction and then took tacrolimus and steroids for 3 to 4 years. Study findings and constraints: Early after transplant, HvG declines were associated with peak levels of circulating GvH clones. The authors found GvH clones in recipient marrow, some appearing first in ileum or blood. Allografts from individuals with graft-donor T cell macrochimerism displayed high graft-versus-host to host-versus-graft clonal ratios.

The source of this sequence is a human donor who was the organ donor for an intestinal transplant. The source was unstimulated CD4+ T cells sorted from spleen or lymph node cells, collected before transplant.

CDR3 DNA: TGTGCCAGCGGAATGGAGCGATCCACCGGGGAGCTGTTTTTT. Its protein is CASGMERSTGELFF. J is TRBJ2-2 and V is TRBV11-2; no firm D call. V was clipped by 8 bases and J by 4 bases, with 14 bases between them. The germline gives CDR1 SGHAT, CDR2 FQNNGV. This CDR3 is 14 amino acids long. The whole variable domain, remainder taken from reference TRBV11-2 and TRBJ2-2, is EAGVAQSPRYKIIEKRQSVAFWCNPISGHATLYWYQQILGQGPKLLIQFQNNGVVDDSQLPKDRFSAERLKGVDSTLKIQPAKLEDSAVYLCASGMERSTGELFFGEGSRLTVL.